These 12 T cell receptor beta chains were sequenced from one sample in a study of low-dose radiotherapy and immunotherapy resistance in tumors. Primers targeting TRAV and TRBV primed first-strand cDNA, covering alpha and beta chains. Amplification of TCRs used a constant-region primer and V-primer adapter for approximately 19 PCR cycles. One entry per CDR3 protein results from TCRdb running MiXCR on the reads. The sample lists around 79,000 distinct CDR3 sequences, over 15% occurring once. Time point defined: before trial treatment. The specimen was PBMCs, collected before treatment. The origin of the receptors is a male donor with prostate cancer.

This clonotype has ten or more counts. The chain recombines TRBV18 with TRBJ2-7; D is undetermined. Germline CDR1 and CDR2: KGHSH and LQKENI. There are 13 residues in the CDR3. Trimming removed 4 bases from V and 3 bases from J, with 10 bases in between. CDR3 region: CASSLKSNYEQYF. CDR3 DNA sequence: TGTGCCAGCTCACTAAAATCGAACTACGAGCAGTACTTC. The whole variable domain, filled in from reference TRBV18 and TRBJ2-7, reads NAGVMQNPRHLVRRRGQEARLRCSPMKGHSHVYWYRQLPEEGLKFMVYLQKENIIDESGMPKERFSAEFPKEGPSILRIQQVVRGDSAAYFCASSLKSNYEQYFGPGTRLTVT.

At least ten counts were recorded for this clonotype. CDR3 sequence: CATPPGGMNTEAFF. The DNA for the CDR3 is TGTGCCACCCCGCCAGGGGGTATGAACACTGAAGCTTTCTTT. This chain links TRBV6-6 with TRBJ1-1, with 7 bases identical to TRBD1. Germline V lookup: CDR1 MNHNY, CDR2 SVGAGI (reference sequence). This CDR3 has 14 residues. The V segment lost 10 bases and the J segment 0 bases; nucleotides outside the gene matches: 8.

At least ten counts were recorded for this clonotype. The V and J genes are TRBV5-1 and TRBJ2-1; 14 nucleotides agree with TRBD2. With 4 bases clipped from V and 9 bases from J, the junction kept 6 bases outside the gene matches. Germline V CDR1 and CDR2: SGHRS, YFSETQ. The CDR3 extends over 15 amino acids. The CDR3 reads CASSQGLAGEGEQFF. The CDR3 nucleotides are TGCGCCAGCAGCCAGGGACTAGCGGGAGAGGGTGAGCAGTTCTTC.

In this sample, this clonotype turned up many times. The rearrangement joins TRBV5-1 to TRBJ2-2; D gene ambiguous. Between the trimmed V and J ends, which lost 0 bases and 8 bases, there was a span of 17 bases. The CDR3 loop spans 16 amino acids. The germline CDR1 and CDR2 sequences are SGHRS and YFSETQ. The CDR3 nucleotides read TGCGCCAGCAGCTTGGAACCCGGTCTAAGGACGGGGGAGCTGTTTTTT. Its protein product is CASSLEPGLRTGELFF.

The chain recombines TRBV5-1 with TRBJ2-6; 11 nucleotides line up with TRBD1. The trim removed 4 bases at V and 0 bases at J, leaving 3 bases unmatched. The CDR3 contains 17 residues. Germline loops: CDR1 SGHRS, CDR2 YFSETQ. CDR3 amino acids: CASSAGTGGSGANVLTF. Here the CDR3 DNA reads TGCGCCAGCAGCGCCGGGACAGGGGGCTCTGGGGCCAACGTCCTGACTTTC.

This clonotype appeared a few times. CDR3 coding DNA: TGTGCCAGCAGCCAAGCTGGAGCGAGGCATCTAGCCTACAATGAGCAGTTCTTC. Encoded protein: CASSQAGARHLAYNEQFF. The rearrangement joins TRBV3-1 to TRBJ2-1, with D unresolved. V was trimmed by 1 base and J by 2 bases, leaving 18 bases between them. Germline loops: CDR1 LGHDT, CDR2 YNNKEL (reference sequence). The CDR3 is 18 amino acids.

This clonotype was recorded at least ten times. This chain links TRBV5-1 with TRBJ2-7; the match to TRBD2 covers 8 bases. After removal of 1 base from V and 4 bases from J, the junction contained 4 bases not matched to a gene. The CDR3 covers 14 residues. Germline V gene lookup returns CDR1 SGHRS and CDR2 YFSETQ. CDR3 amino acids: CASSLTSGVYEQYF. The CDR3 bases are TGCGCCAGCAGCTTGACTAGCGGAGTTTACGAGCAGTACTTC.

This clonotype has at least ten counts. The CDR3 sequence is CATSSPKTGNNSPLHF. The CDR3, as DNA: TGTGCCACCAGCAGCCCCAAGACAGGAAATAATTCACCCCTCCACTTT. This chain uses TRBV15 with TRBJ1-6, with TRBD1 as a possible D gene (6 bases). The germline gives CDR1 LNHNV, CDR2 YYDKDF (reference sequence). Between the trimmed V and J ends, which lost 3 bases and 5 bases, there was a span of 14 bases. The CDR3 sequence is 16 residues long.

This clonotype was seen many times. The V gene is TRBV3-1, the J gene TRBJ1-2; possible D gene TRBD1, 6 bases. The CDR3 is 14 residues long. In germline, CDR1 is LGHDT, CDR2 YNNKEL (reference sequence). Trimming left V 3 bases short and J 7 bases short, with 15 bases between. As DNA, the CDR3 is TGTGCCAGCAGCCAGCTAACAGGGTCGGGTGGCTACACCTTC. Residues: CASSQLTGSGGYTF.

This clonotype has a count of ten or more. This sequence joins TRBV6-2 or TRBV6-3 and TRBJ2-2; D may be TRBD2 (6 bases). This CDR3 spans 18 amino acids. V dropped 5 bases and J dropped 4 bases, with 23 bases sitting between them. Per the germline V gene, CDR1 is MNHEY and CDR2 is SVGEGT. CDR3 DNA: TGTGCCAGCAGTGGAAACCCCGGGACTCGCTACGGCACCGGGGAGCTGTTTTTT. Protein: CASSGNPGTRYGTGELFF.

This clonotype was detected many times. This chain joins TRBV6-2 or TRBV6-3 and TRBJ2-7, with D perhaps being TRBD1 or TRBD2 (5 bases each). Trimming stripped 4 bases from V and 5 bases from J, with 18 bases between. The CDR3 spans 15 residues. From germline, CDR1 is MNHEY and CDR2 SVGEGT. The CDR3 loop reads CASSFPRSRGNEQYF. CDR3 nucleotide sequence: TGTGCCAGCAGTTTCCCCCGGAGTCGGGGCAACGAGCAGTACTTC.

This clonotype was seen many times. CDR3 in amino acids: CASSTAGTSSETQYF. The CDR3 DNA sequence: TGTGCCAGCAGTACCGCCGGGACTAGTTCGGAGACCCAGTACTTC. V usage is TRBV28 and J usage is TRBJ2-5; 8 nucleotides match TRBD2. The CDR3 has 15 residues. Per germline, CDR1 MDHEN and CDR2 SYDVKM. V shed 5 bases and J 5 bases; nucleotides not matched to a gene: 10.